Following are 27 T cell receptor beta chains from one sample sequenced in a study of cytomegalovirus exposure and HLA in healthy donors. Researchers ran the PCR with 60 Vbeta and 13 Jbeta primers. Assay: immunoSEQ multiplex PCR; the TCRdb copy retains only in-frame clones and omits some. The sample yields roughly 170,000 clones, about three quarters seen once. The sequenced sample was PBMCs. All receptors derive from a girl aged 10 to 17 in good health and CMV-seronegative.

The chain joins TRBV14 to TRBJ2-5; 7 bases fit TRBD1. Germline loops: CDR1 SGHDN, CDR2 FVKESK. Unmatched junction bases numbered 7, after V lost 1 base and J lost 2 bases. This CDR3 contains 16 residues. CDR3 in amino acids: CASSQVSPGQQETQYF. As DNA, the CDR3 is TGTGCCAGCAGCCAAGTGAGCCCGGGACAGCAAGAGACCCAGTACTTC. The whole variable domain, remainder taken from reference TRBV14 and TRBJ2-5, is EAGVTQFPSHSVIEKGQTVTLRCDPISGHDNLYWYRRVMGKEIKFLLHFVKESKQDESGMPNNRFLAERTGGTYSTLKVQPAELEDSGVYFCASSQVSPGQQETQYFGPGTRLLVL.

The chain combines TRBV7-9 with TRBJ2-2; 7 bases are a match to TRBD1. The V segment lost 3 bases and the J segment 0 bases; nucleotides outside the gene matches: 10. The CDR3 contains 18 residues. Germline assignment: CDR1 SEHNR and CDR2 FQNEAQ (reference sequence). The CDR3 region is CASSFPGQLRPNTGELFF. The CDR3 region has the DNA TGTGCCAGCAGCTTTCCGGGACAGCTAAGACCGAACACCGGGGAGCTGTTTTTT.

The chain links TRBV6-5 to TRBJ1-2; D is uncertain. Trimming left V 2 bases short and J 8 bases short, with 18 bases between. This CDR3 region has 15 residues. CDR1 and CDR2 (germline): MNHEY, SVGAGI. Here the CDR3 DNA reads TGTGCCAGCAGTTACGGTCCTGACAATCCGGGGGGCTACACCTTC. It is translated as CASSYGPDNPGGYTF.

The CDR3 nucleotides read TGCAGCGTTGTGGACAGCATATATGGCTACACCTTC. Protein: CSVVDSIYGYTF. V and J are TRBV29-1 and TRBJ1-2; D is perhaps TRBD1 (6 bases). V gave up 4 bases and J gave up 5 bases, with 11 bases separating them. The germline V gene encodes CDR1 SQVTM and CDR2 ANQGSEA. The CDR3 extends over 12 amino acids.

V and J are TRBV18 and TRBJ1-1; D uncertain. The germline V gene has CDR1 KGHSH and CDR2 LQKENI. The CDR3 loop spans 12 amino acids. V was trimmed by 3 bases and J by 7 bases, leaving 9 bases between them. The CDR3: CASSPTGREAFF. The CDR3 DNA follows: TGTGCCAGCTCACCTACGGGTCGTGAAGCTTTCTTT.

The chain couples TRBV6-5 to TRBJ1-2; 9 bases fit TRBD1. The CDR3 contains 15 residues. Germline trimming cut 4 bases from V and 0 bases from J; bases unmatched to any gene: 3. Germline V gives CDR1 MNHEY, CDR2 SVGAGI. The CDR3 region is CASSSDRGTNYGYTF. CDR3 sequence (DNA): TGTGCCAGCAGTTCGGACAGGGGCACTAACTATGGCTACACCTTC.

The CDR3 region has the DNA TGCGCCAGCAGCTTGCAGGGCGGCTCTGGAAACACCATATATTTT. Its translation is CASSLQGGSGNTIYF. The V gene is TRBV5-1, the J gene TRBJ1-3; tentative D call: TRBD1 (5 bases). V dropped 1 base and J dropped 0 bases, with 8 bases sitting between them. Germline CDR1 SGHRS, CDR2 YFSETQ. The CDR3 extends over 15 amino acids.

The chain has TRBV23-1 and TRBJ2-3; TRBD1 is a possible D gene (5 bases). TRBV23-1 counts as an open reading frame of uncertain function. Trimming left V 5 bases short and J 5 bases short, with 23 bases between. CDR3 length: 17 amino acids. This CDR3 is CASSTTARKFQKDTQYF. DNA for the CDR3: TGCGCCAGCAGTACGACAGCCAGAAAGTTTCAAAAAGATACGCAGTATTTT.

The V and J genes are TRBV30 and TRBJ2-1, with TRBD1 as a possible D gene (6 bases). The ends were cut back, 3 bases at V and 6 bases at J, with 12 bases in the middle. The germline V gene encodes CDR1 GTSNPN and CDR2 SVGIG (reference sequence). CDR3 length equals 13 residues. CDR3 residues: CAWSPQGPNEQFF. Written as DNA, the CDR3 is TGTGCCTGGAGCCCCCAGGGGCCCAATGAGCAGTTCTTC.

This clone was counted a few times. The chain is built from TRBV19 and TRBJ1-6; 9 bases match TRBD1. CDR3 length: 13 residues. V dropped 9 bases and J dropped 8; count of bases not matched to a gene: 5. Germline V gene sequence: CDR1 LNHDA, CDR2 SQIVND (reference sequence). CDR3 sequence (DNA): TGTGCCAGCGAGGGACAGGGTGATTCACCCCTCCACTTT. Protein product: CASEGQGDSPLHF.

A note on this clone: Other DNA sequences in this sample translate to the same CDR3. The chain employs TRBV6-5 and TRBJ1-5; D is unclear. The CDR3 is made up of 13 amino acids. The germline V and J ends were trimmed by 0 bases and 7 bases, with 7 bases remaining between them. Germline CDR1 and CDR2: MNHEY and SVGAGI. CDR3 bases: TGTGCCAGCAGTTACTCGGAGAACCAGCCCCAGCATTTT. The encoded protein is CASSYSENQPQHF.

The chain uses TRBV4-1 and TRBJ1-2; D is possibly TRBD1 (5 bases). V lost 1 base and J lost 3, with 15 bases in between. The CDR3 is 16 amino acids. Germline-derived CDR1 and CDR2 are MGHRA and YSYEKL. Here the CDR3 DNA reads TGCGCCAGCAGCCAAGTTGGGTCAGGGACTGACTATGGCTACACCTTC. It codes for CASSQVGSGTDYGYTF.

This chain uses TRBV6-5 with TRBJ1-2; 7 bases map to TRBD1. V gave up 6 bases and J gave up 4 bases; unmatched junction bases: 8. This CDR3 is 14 amino acids long. Germline V gives CDR1 MNHEY, CDR2 SVGAGI. The CDR3 loop reads CASSQDRAPYGYTF. CDR3 in DNA: TGTGCCAGCAGCCAAGACAGGGCCCCCTATGGCTACACCTTC.

About this clone: One end of the junction varies from germline; a read error may be responsible. This rearrangement joins TRBV7-3 to TRBJ2-2; 7 positions agree with TRBD1. The germline V gene has CDR1 SGHTA and CDR2 FQGTGA. This CDR3 has 15 amino acids. The CDR3 spells CASTLISGGTGELFF. The CDR3 bases are TGTGCCAGCACCTTAATTTCAGGGGGAACCGGGGAGCTGTTTTTT.

This clone was picked up a small number of times. J is TRBJ1-5 and V is TRBV30, with a weak D call TRBD1 (5 bases). CDR1 GTSNPN and CDR2 SVGIG come from the germline V gene (reference sequence). V was trimmed by 5 bases and J by 3 bases, leaving 8 bases between them. The CDR3 covers 12 residues. The CDR3 sequence: CAWGALNQPQHF. For the CDR3, the DNA is TGTGCCTGGGGGGCCCTCAATCAGCCCCAGCATTTT.

This rearrangement joins TRBV2 to TRBJ2-3; TRBD2 agrees at 8 bases. There are 15 residues in the CDR3. The ends lost 1 base at V and 0 bases at J; junction bases unmatched: 0. Germline V gene lookup returns CDR1 SNHLY and CDR2 FYNNEI. The CDR3 sequence: CASSEVAGSTDTQYF. The CDR3 DNA reads TGTGCCAGCAGTGAAGTAGCGGGGAGCACAGATACGCAGTATTTT.

V usage is TRBV15 and J usage is TRBJ2-3; 9 bases fit TRBD2. CDR3 size: 19 residues. Unmatched junction bases numbered 13, after V lost 1 base and J lost 2 bases. The germline CDR1 and CDR2 sequences are LNHNV and YYDKDF (reference sequence). The CDR3 spells CATSRGGAGGPLNTDTQYF. In DNA, the CDR3 is TGTGCCACCAGCAGAGGGGGCGCGGGGGGGCCTCTTAACACAGATACGCAGTATTTT.

The table lists this clone with a few counts. This specimen includes other DNA sequences encoding the same CDR3. The chain links TRBV5-1 to TRBJ1-1, with D unclear. Germline lookup yields CDR1 SGHRS and CDR2 YFSETQ. The ends were cut back, 0 bases at V and 0 bases at J, with 6 bases in the middle. CDR3 size: 14 residues. CDR3: CASSLAGMNTEAFF. The CDR3 DNA reads as TGCGCCAGCAGCTTGGCAGGCATGAACACTGAAGCTTTCTTT.

There are a few counts of this clone. The J gene is TRBJ2-7, the V gene TRBV5-6; the match to TRBD2 covers 15 bases. Germline lookup yields CDR1 SGHDT and CDR2 YYEEEE. V lost 0 bases to trimming and J lost 1 base; unmatched junction nucleotides: 5. The CDR3 consists of 18 residues. The CDR3 loop reads CASSLGTSGGARSYEQYF. In nucleotides, the CDR3 is TGTGCCAGCAGCTTGGGGACTAGCGGGGGGGCAAGGTCCTACGAGCAGTACTTC.

The CDR3 sequence is CSVSDGLAPYEQYF. CDR3 coding DNA: TGCAGCGTTTCCGACGGACTAGCACCCTACGAGCAGTACTTC. This chain uses TRBV29-1 with TRBJ2-5; 8 nucleotides align to TRBD2. The end of the DNA is better explained by TRBJ2-7, so the J call may be wrong. The CDR3 sequence is 14 residues long. Germline V gene sequence: CDR1 SQVTM, CDR2 ANQGSEA.

The V gene is TRBV7-9, the J gene TRBJ1-4, with 8 bases identical to TRBD1. V trimming: 3 bases; J trimming: 2 bases; junction bases outside the gene matches: 5. Looked up from germline, CDR1 is SEHNR and CDR2 is FQNEAQ (reference sequence). CDR3 length equals 16 residues. CDR3 coding DNA: TGTGCCAGCAGCTTGGGACAGGCGCGGACTAATGAAAAACTGTTTTTT. Translating gives CASSLGQARTNEKLFF.

This clone was found a few times. The V call is TRBV27, the J call TRBJ1-5; TRBD1 aligns across 8 bases. Looked up from germline, CDR1 is MNHEY and CDR2 is SMNVEV (reference sequence). The CDR3 length is 15 residues. Germline trimming cut 5 bases from V and 6 bases from J; bases unmatched to any gene: 9. CDR3 sequence: CASSGQGFGGQPQHF. The CDR3 bases are TGTGCCAGCAGTGGACAGGGCTTTGGGGGTCAGCCCCAGCATTTT.

The gene calls are TRBV29-1 and TRBJ1-1, with a tentative D call TRBD1 (6 bases). The germline CDR1 and CDR2 sequences are SQVTM and ANQGSEA. Trimming removed 6 bases at V and 0 bases at J, with 11 bases between. This CDR3 region has 13 residues. The CDR3 DNA sequence: TGCAGCGTCTGGACAGATCTGAACACTGAAGCTTTCTTT. Its protein is CSVWTDLNTEAFF. The full variable domain, its missing parts supplied by reference TRBV29-1 and TRBJ1-1, is SAVISQKPSRDICQRGTSLTIQCQVDSQVTMMFWYRQQPGQSLTLIATANQGSEATYESGFVIDKFPISRPNLTFSTLTVSNMSPEDSSIYLCSVWTDLNTEAFFGQGTRLTVV.

The rearrangement links TRBV20-1 to TRBJ2-3, with 7 bases aligning to TRBD1. CDR1 is DFQATT and CDR2 is SNEGSKA in the germline V gene (reference sequence). The CDR3 has 11 amino acids. Unmatched junction bases numbered 2, after V lost 5 bases and J lost 6 bases. CDR3 in DNA: TGCAGTGCTTCCAGGGGGGATACGCAGTATTTT. This translates into CSASRGDTQYF.

The chain carries TRBV11-2 and TRBJ1-1; no reliable D call. The CDR3 contains 13 residues. The V gene's germline CDR1 is SGHAT and CDR2 FQNNGV. Trimming took 2 bases from V and 0 from J, leaving 4 bases between them. CDR3 sequence (DNA): TGTGCCAGCAGCTTACAGATGAACACTGAAGCTTTCTTT. This sequence encodes CASSLQMNTEAFF.

The chain employs TRBV27 and TRBJ2-7; D not resolved. The CDR3 has 13 residues. Deletions cut 7 bases from V and 0 bases from J, with 10 bases between. Germline-derived CDR1 and CDR2 are MNHEY and SMNVEV (reference sequence). The DNA for the CDR3 is TGTGCCAGCAAAGATCAGGCCTCCTACGAGCAGTACTTC. Translated: CASKDQASYEQYF.

This clone was counted a single time. This chain joins TRBV4-1 and TRBJ2-1; possibly TRBD2 for D (5 bases). CDR1 MGHRA and CDR2 YSYEKL come from the germline V gene. Trimming left V 5 bases short and J 8 bases short, with 22 bases between. The CDR3 is made up of 16 amino acids. The chain's CDR3 is CASSFRTAGGLYEQFF. The CDR3, as DNA: TGCGCCAGCAGCTTCCGGACGGCCGGAGGCTTGTATGAGCAGTTCTTC.